The next 30 T cell receptor beta chains were all read from a single sample in a study of cytotoxic CD8 clonotypes in ibrutinib-treated CLL. Libraries were prepared by immunoSEQ multiplex PCR; TCRdb keeps only in-frame clonotypes and omits some of them. Among roughly 45,000 clones listed, approximately 70% were seen once. This specimen was PBMCs, taken after 24 months of ibrutinib treatment. All receptors derive from a human donor with chronic lymphocytic leukemia.

This chain connects TRBV6-6 to TRBJ2-3; D may be TRBD1 (5 bases). Trimming took off 8 bases at V and 5 bases at J, with 11 bases between the two ends. Germline lookup yields CDR1 MNHNY and CDR2 SVGAGI (reference sequence). This CDR3 contains 12 residues. The CDR3 coding sequence is TGTGCCAGCGGGCAGGGCAGAGATACGCAGTATTTT. Translating gives CASGQGRDTQYF.

This clone was counted between two and nine times. The chain employs TRBV6-6 and TRBJ1-5, with no clear D. Germline CDR1 and CDR2: MNHNY and SVGAGI (reference sequence). This CDR3 comprises 13 residues. The V end lost 10 bases, the J end lost 6 bases, and 16 bases lay between the germline ends. CDR3 region: CATAYGGLQPQHF. Written as DNA, the CDR3 is TGTGCCACTGCTTATGGAGGGCTTCAGCCCCAGCATTTT.

This clone was seen only once. V usage is TRBV5-1 and J usage is TRBJ2-2; D could derive from TRBD1 or TRBD2 (5 bases each). The CDR3 runs 15 residues. Deletions cut 0 bases from V and 4 bases from J, with 10 bases between. Germline V lookup: CDR1 SGHRS, CDR2 YFSETQ. The CDR3 here is CASSLAGASTGELFF. As DNA, the CDR3 is TGCGCCAGCAGCTTGGCCGGGGCGAGCACCGGGGAGCTGTTTTTT.

This clone was recorded many times. The chain employs TRBV5-1 and TRBJ1-2; D perhaps matches TRBD1 (6 bases). Germline V gene sequence: CDR1 SGHRS, CDR2 YFSETQ. Trimming pared 2 bases from V and 3 bases from J, leaving 11 bases between. This CDR3 spans 14 amino acids. CDR3 residues: CASSFTGRDYGYTF. The CDR3 bases are TGCGCCAGCAGCTTCACAGGGAGGGACTATGGCTACACCTTC.

With respect to this clone: A read error may produce the germline difference seen at one junction end. This rearrangement joins TRBV5-5 to TRBJ1-5, with D uncertain. The CDR3 covers 17 residues. The germline CDR1 and CDR2 sequences are SGHKS and YYEKEE (reference sequence). The CDR3 region is CASTLGSNRYSNQPQHF. The CDR3 nucleotides are TGTGCCAGCACCTTGGGCAGTAACCGATATAGCAATCAGCCCCAGCATTTT. Full variable domain (remainder filled in from reference TRBV5-5 and TRBJ1-5): DAGVTQSPTHLIKTRGQQVTLRCSPISGHKSVSWYQQVLGQGPQFIFQYYEKEERGRGNFPDRFSARQFPNYSSELNVNALLLGDSALYLCASTLGSNRYSNQPQHFGDGTRLSIL.

V and J are TRBV7-2 and TRBJ2-1; 7 bases are a match to TRBD2. The ends lost 1 base at V and 2 bases at J; junction bases unmatched: 5. Germline V lookup: CDR1 SGHTA, CDR2 FQGNSA. The CDR3 sequence is 16 residues long. The CDR3 bases are TGTGCCAGCAGCTTAGGGGCAGGGAGGGCCTACAATGAGCAGTTCTTC. It specifies CASSLGAGRAYNEQFF.

The CDR3 DNA sequence: TGTGCCAGCAGCCAAGTATGGGAGAGCTCCTACGAGCAGTACTTC. This translates into CASSQVWESSYEQYF. This sequence joins TRBV14 and TRBJ2-7, with D possibly being TRBD2 (5 bases). Between the trimmed V and J ends, which lost 1 base and 0 bases, there was a span of 10 bases. Germline loops: CDR1 SGHDN, CDR2 FVKESK. The CDR3 has 15 residues.

The V gene is TRBV7-2, the J gene TRBJ2-3; TRBD2 matches 7 bases. The germline CDR1 and CDR2 sequences are SGHTA and FQGNSA. Trimming removed 1 base from V and 7 bases from J; junction bases left unmatched: 8. The CDR3 loop spans 15 amino acids. The CDR3 is CASSLEGGGKYTQYF. The CDR3 DNA follows: TGTGCCAGCAGCTTAGAAGGCGGGGGAAAGTATACGCAGTATTTT.

The J gene is TRBJ2-3, the V gene TRBV27; 7 bases are shared with TRBD1. J was trimmed by 5 bases and V by 2 bases; bases with no gene match: 16. Germline loops: CDR1 MNHEY, CDR2 SMNVEV (reference sequence). The CDR3 covers 18 residues. The CDR3 nucleotides read TGTGCCAGCAGTTTAAATCCCAGGACCGCAGGGGGAAGAGATACGCAGTATTTT. Translating it yields CASSLNPRTAGGRDTQYF.

This clone was observed a few times. The gene calls are TRBV19 and TRBJ1-5; weak D call: TRBD1 (6 bases). Germline V CDR1 and CDR2: LNHDA, SQIVND (reference sequence). The CDR3 spans 15 residues. Trimming left V 4 bases short and J 6 bases short, with 16 bases between. This CDR3 reads CASSKSRGLLQPQHF. The CDR3 bases are TGTGCCAGTAGTAAGAGCAGGGGACTCCTTCAGCCCCAGCATTTT.

This clone occurred a few times. This chain links TRBV19 with TRBJ2-5; 15 nucleotides line up with TRBD2. The germline gives CDR1 LNHDA, CDR2 SQIVND (reference sequence). The V gene end was trimmed by 4 bases and the J gene end by 1 base; junction bases not matched to a gene: 4. This CDR3 contains 17 residues. CDR3 loop: CASSRGLAGGTQETQYF. DNA of the CDR3: TGTGCCAGTAGTAGGGGACTAGCGGGAGGCACCCAAGAGACCCAGTACTTC.

The gene calls are TRBV7-7 and TRBJ2-5, with D tentatively TRBD1 or TRBD2 (6 bases each). CDR1 is SSHAT, CDR2 FNYEAQ, per germline (reference sequence). CDR3 length: 14 residues. Written as DNA, the CDR3 is TGTGCTAAGGAGAGGGGGGCCGCGCAAGAGACCCAGTACTTC. This codes for CAKERGAAQETQYF.

This clone was seen only a few times. The chain has TRBV7-9 and TRBJ2-1, with 13 bases identical to TRBD2. The CDR3 contains 14 residues. The trim removed 7 bases at V and 8 bases at J, leaving 5 bases unmatched. The germline V gene encodes CDR1 SEHNR and CDR2 FQNEAQ (reference sequence). The CDR3 loop reads CASKGTSGAYEQFF. The CDR3, as DNA: TGTGCCAGCAAAGGGACTAGCGGGGCATATGAGCAGTTCTTC.

The sample holds a few counts of this clone. This CDR3 reads CAGGTNTEAFF. As DNA, the CDR3 is TGTGCCGGTGGCACGAACACTGAAGCTTTCTTT. The rearrangement uses TRBV30 and TRBJ1-1; no firm D call. The CDR3 is made up of 11 amino acids. Between the trimmed V and J ends, which lost 8 bases and 1 base, there was a span of 8 bases. The germline CDR1 and CDR2 sequences are GTSNPN and SVGIG (reference sequence).

This chain uses TRBV6-6 with TRBJ1-3, with D unclear. The CDR3 extends over 12 amino acids. Germline V gene data show CDR1 as MNHNY and CDR2 as SVGAGI (reference sequence). Trimming shortened V by 10 bases and J by 8 bases, and 15 bases separated the two germline ends. CDR3 nucleotide sequence: TGTGCCACCCGGGAGGTCATTGACACCATATATTTT. Its translation: CATREVIDTIYF.

The chain joins TRBV5-1 to TRBJ2-5; D might be TRBD2 (6 bases). Trimming shortened V by 1 base and J by 0 bases, and 7 bases separated the two germline ends. Per germline, CDR1 SGHRS and CDR2 YFSETQ. This CDR3 contains 14 residues. CDR3 sequence: CASSLWDYQETQYF. CDR3 sequence (DNA): TGCGCCAGCAGCTTGTGGGACTACCAAGAGACCCAGTACTTC.

This clone turned up a few times. The gene calls are TRBV9 and TRBJ2-1, with 8 bases that match TRBD1. Germline values: CDR1 SGDLS, CDR2 YYNGEE. The V and J ends lost 1 base and 10 bases, in that order; junction bases with no gene match: 10. The CDR3 length is 15 residues. The CDR3 is CASSVSGGPTREQFF. The CDR3, as DNA: TGTGCCAGCAGCGTATCAGGGGGCCCGACACGGGAGCAGTTCTTC.

This rearrangement joins TRBV5-1 to TRBJ2-1; 13 nucleotides agree with TRBD2. CDR3 length: 17 residues. Germline assignment: CDR1 SGHRS and CDR2 YFSETQ. With 0 bases clipped from V and 2 bases from J, the junction kept 2 bases outside the gene matches. CDR3 nucleotides: TGCGCCAGCAGCTTGGTGGGGACTAGCGGGACCTACAATGAGCAGTTCTTC. It translates to CASSLVGTSGTYNEQFF. Complete variable domain (other parts from reference TRBV5-1 and TRBJ2-1): KAGVTQTPRYLIKTRGQQVTLSCSPISGHRSVSWYQQTPGQGLQFLFEYFSETQRNKGNFPGRFSGRQFSNSRSEMNVSTLELGDSALYLCASSLVGTSGTYNEQFFGPGTRLTVL.

J is TRBJ2-7 and V is TRBV5-8; D not certain. CDR3 length: 15 residues. V gave up 3 bases and J gave up 7 bases, with 20 bases separating them. CDR1 SGHTS and CDR2 YDEGEE come from the germline V gene. The CDR3 sequence: CASSSRSHGNGEQYF. Written as DNA, the CDR3 is TGTGCCAGCAGCTCACGCTCACATGGGAATGGAGAGCAGTACTTC.

The chain recombines TRBV20-1 with TRBJ2-5; D tentatively reads TRBD1 or TRBD2 (5 bases each). The germline V gene has CDR1 DFQATT and CDR2 SNEGSKA (reference sequence). The CDR3 length is 11 residues. V dropped 6 bases and J dropped 5 bases, with 10 bases sitting between them. The CDR3 bases are TGCAGTGCATGGGGGTGGGAGACCCAGTACTTC. It yields the protein CSAWGWETQYF.

The table lists this clone with a few counts. The chain has TRBV15 and TRBJ2-3; the match to TRBD2 covers 9 bases. The CDR3 runs 15 residues. Germline-derived CDR1 and CDR2 are LNHNV and YYDKDF (reference sequence). The trim removed 8 bases at V and 5 bases at J, leaving 11 bases unmatched. CDR3 region: CATGPRLAGEDTQYF. CDR3 nucleotide sequence: TGTGCCACCGGCCCCAGGTTAGCGGGAGAAGATACGCAGTATTTT.

This clone has more than one count but fewer than ten. A read error may produce the germline difference seen at one junction end. The genes are TRBV7-7 and TRBJ2-7; D is perhaps TRBD1 or TRBD2 (6 bases each). The germline gives CDR1 SSHAT, CDR2 FNYEAQ (reference sequence). The CDR3 has 14 amino acids. For the CDR3, the DNA is TGTGCTAGCAGCTTAGGGGGGTCCAGGAACGAGCAGTACTTC. Translation: CASSLGGSRNEQYF.

This clone was picked up a small number of times. The V gene is TRBV4-1, the J gene TRBJ2-5, with 7 bases lining up with TRBD1. This CDR3 has 16 residues. Trimming at V came to 0 bases and at J to 3 bases, leaving 7 bases not matched to a gene. Germline assignment: CDR1 MGHRA and CDR2 YSYEKL. CDR3 loop: CASSQDAYRGKETQYF. For the CDR3, the DNA is TGCGCCAGCAGCCAAGACGCCTACAGGGGAAAAGAGACCCAGTACTTC.

The chain carries TRBV7-9 and TRBJ2-1, with D perhaps matching TRBD2 (6 bases). The CDR3 totals 14 residues. The germline V and J ends were trimmed by 5 bases and 4 bases, with 12 bases remaining between them. Germline V gene lookup returns CDR1 SEHNR and CDR2 FQNEAQ (reference sequence). DNA of the CDR3: TGTGCCAGCAGCCCCCGGGAGATTTACAATGAGCAGTTCTTC. Translating it yields CASSPREIYNEQFF.

This clone was counted a few times. The chain has TRBV7-9 and TRBJ1-2; 7 bases map to TRBD1. Germline V lookup: CDR1 SEHNR, CDR2 FQNEAQ (reference sequence). V trimming: 5 bases; J trimming: 8 bases; junction bases outside the gene matches: 11. The CDR3 length is 14 residues. CDR3 coding DNA: TGTGCCAGCAGCCGGGACAGTCCTGCCTGGGGCTACACCTTC. This sequence encodes CASSRDSPAWGYTF.

This chain uses TRBV9 with TRBJ2-3; 12 nucleotides agree with TRBD2. Germline-derived CDR1 and CDR2 are SGDLS and YYNGEE. The V segment lost 3 bases and the J segment 4 bases; nucleotides outside the gene matches: 3. The CDR3 sequence is 15 residues long. The CDR3 loop reads CASSGLAGAADTQYF. The CDR3 DNA reads as TGTGCCAGCAGCGGACTAGCGGGGGCGGCAGATACGCAGTATTTT.

This chain links TRBV7-8 with TRBJ2-3; 10 bases line up with TRBD2. Germline CDR1 and CDR2: SGHVS and FQNEAQ. With V trimmed by 5 bases and J by 5 bases, 4 bases remained unmatched. This CDR3 region has 14 residues. The CDR3 nucleotides read TGTGCCAGCAGCCCGTGGACTAGCGGAGATACGCAGTATTTT. Its translation is CASSPWTSGDTQYF.

This clone was found once. This sequence joins TRBV27 and TRBJ2-7; TRBD1 is a possible D gene (6 bases). CDR3 size: 14 residues. V was shortened by 1 base and J by 5 bases, with 12 bases between the two germline ends. In germline, CDR1 is MNHEY, CDR2 SMNVEV (reference sequence). CDR3 DNA sequence: TGTGCCAGCAGTTTATTCCCCAGGGGCGACGAGCAGTACTTC. This sequence encodes CASSLFPRGDEQYF.

The chain couples TRBV7-8 to TRBJ2-5; 9 positions match TRBD2. Unmatched junction bases numbered 20, after V lost 6 bases and J lost 0 bases. The CDR3 runs 20 residues. Germline assignment: CDR1 SGHVS and CDR2 FQNEAQ. CDR3 DNA sequence: TGTGCCAGCAGGTCGAGCCAGCGGGGGGCCCCTAAACCAAACCAAGAGACCCAGTACTTC. Translated: CASRSSQRGAPKPNQETQYF.

This clone has at least ten counts. The chain has TRBV19 and TRBJ2-7, with 7 bases that match TRBD1. From germline, CDR1 is LNHDA and CDR2 SQIVND (reference sequence). The CDR3 contains 15 residues. J gave up 1 base and V 5 bases, and 8 bases lay outside the gene matches. The CDR3: CASSFSLTGSYEQYF. CDR3 DNA sequence: TGTGCCAGTAGTTTCAGTTTGACAGGGTCCTACGAGCAGTACTTC.